One sample yielded the 14 T cell receptor beta chains listed below, sequenced in a study of T-cell memory formation after mild COVID-19. TCRdb used MiXCR to reprocess the 5' RACE reads, holding one entry per CDR3 protein. The sample includes about 320,000 distinct CDR3 sequences, about 13% of them seen just once. Sequencing used PBMCs or a T cell subset sorted from them (not recorded which). The source of these receptors is a man younger than 35 who had mild COVID-19 (a few samples of this study predate the infection). Cell type and time point are not known.

V and J are TRBV7-3 and TRBJ2-2; D ambiguous. The V gene's germline CDR1 is SGHTA and CDR2 FQGTGA. CDR3 length equals 15 residues. Trimming stripped 6 bases from V and 3 bases from J, with 14 bases between. The CDR3 region is CASSSGKADTGELFF. Written as DNA, the CDR3 is TGTGCCAGCAGTTCTGGCAAGGCGGACACCGGGGAGCTGTTTTTT.

The chain recombines TRBV2 with TRBJ2-3; possible D gene TRBD2, 5 bases. The CDR3 loop spans 14 amino acids. V lost 5 bases to trimming and J lost 0 bases, with 9 bases between them. CDR1 SNHLY and CDR2 FYNNEI come from the germline V gene. DNA for the CDR3: TGTGCCAGCAGTACCCGGACTAGCACAGATACGCAGTATTTT. Translation: CASSTRTSTDTQYF.

The chain combines TRBV12-3 or TRBV12-4 with TRBJ1-2; D is perhaps TRBD1 (5 bases). V lost 6 bases and J lost 8, with 13 bases in between. CDR3 length: 12 amino acids. In nucleotides, the CDR3 is TGTGCCAGCAGCTCGGGACTTTGGGGCTACACCTTC. This codes for CASSSGLWGYTF.

This chain's CDR3 is CATSPSASFNYGYTF. The CDR3 nucleotides read TGTGCCACCAGCCCCTCGGCTAGCTTTAACTATGGCTACACCTTC. The chain carries TRBV15 and TRBJ1-2, with unresolved D. V dropped 5 bases and J dropped 1 base, with 14 bases sitting between them. Per germline, CDR1 LNHNV and CDR2 YYDKDF (reference sequence). This CDR3 contains 15 residues.

In DNA form, the CDR3 reads TGTGCCAGCAGCTTGGCGACTACTCAAGAGACCCAGTACTTC. This gives the protein CASSLATTQETQYF. The chain is built from TRBV5-6 and TRBJ2-5, with D perhaps TRBD2 (5 bases). Germline CDR1 is SGHDT and CDR2 is YYEEEE. The CDR3 runs 14 residues. V gave up 0 bases and J gave up 2 bases, with 8 bases separating them.

The genes are TRBV7-8 and TRBJ2-5, with D possibly matching TRBD2 (6 bases). V was pared by 4 bases and J by 5 bases, with 26 bases between. CDR1 and CDR2 (germline): SGHVS, FQNEAQ. The CDR3 spans 18 residues. CDR3 loop: CASSWGVLKGKKGETQYF. CDR3 coding DNA: TGTGCCAGCAGCTGGGGGGTTTTGAAGGGAAAAAAGGGGGAGACCCAGTACTTC.

The chain carries TRBV11-1 and TRBJ2-5, with D possibly being TRBD1 (5 bases). V gave up 1 base and J gave up 1 base, with 16 bases separating them. The CDR3 is made up of 17 amino acids. CDR1 SGHAT and CDR2 FQDESV come from the germline V gene (reference sequence). The CDR3 here is CASSLGTQGSVQETQYF. The DNA of the CDR3 is TGTGCCAGCAGCTTAGGGACCCAGGGAAGTGTCCAAGAGACCCAGTACTTC.

This clonotype was observed at least ten times. J is TRBJ2-3 and V is TRBV7-2; D is unclear. Trimming removed 4 bases at V and 1 base at J, with 6 bases between. This CDR3 region has 13 residues. Germline loops: CDR1 SGHTA, CDR2 FQGNSA. CDR3 residues: CASSYLGTDTQYF. The CDR3 DNA is TGTGCCAGCAGCTACCTAGGCACAGATACGCAGTATTTT.

In the case of this clonotype: A much bigger clone sits one base away, suggesting this may be a read error. The chain couples TRBV7-2 to TRBJ2-3; D remains ambiguous. CDR1 and CDR2 from the germline V gene are SGHTA and FQGNSA. The CDR3 sequence is 15 residues long. The V end lost 8 bases, the J end lost 0 bases, and 15 bases lay between the germline ends. CDR3 loop: CASGQHILSTDTQYF. CDR3 nucleotide sequence: TGTGCCAGCGGCCAACATATCCTTAGCACAGATACGCAGTATTTT.

The genes are TRBV12-3 or TRBV12-4 and TRBJ2-7, with TRBD1 matching over 10 bases. This CDR3 region has 15 residues. V was pared by 3 bases and J by 4 bases, with 6 bases of the junction left unmatched. CDR3 bases: TGTGCCAGCAGTTTTAGGACAGGGGGTTTTTACGAGCAGTACTTC. Amino acids: CASSFRTGGFYEQYF.

In this sample, this clonotype turned up a few times. The rearrangement links TRBV27 to TRBJ2-2; 7 positions match TRBD2. CDR3 length: 15 amino acids. CDR1 and CDR2 (germline): MNHEY, SMNVEV (reference sequence). The trim removed 8 bases at V and 0 bases at J, leaving 6 bases unmatched. CDR3 amino acids: CASRAGVPNTGELFF. Written as DNA, the CDR3 is TGTGCCAGCCGGGCGGGGGTACCGAACACCGGGGAGCTGTTTTTT.

CDR3 residues: CASSPGTGGSEQYV. For the CDR3, the DNA is TGTGCCAGTAGCCCAGGGACAGGGGGTTCCGAGCAGTACGTC. The chain has TRBV19 and TRBJ2-7; 11 bases align to TRBD1. The CDR3 runs 14 residues. The V gene end was trimmed by 6 bases and the J gene end by 6 bases; junction bases not matched to a gene: 7. From germline, CDR1 is LNHDA and CDR2 SQIVND (reference sequence).

Ten or more counts support this clonotype. The gene calls are TRBV27 and TRBJ1-1, with TRBD1 identical over 11 bases. Germline V gene data show CDR1 as MNHEY and CDR2 as SMNVEV (reference sequence). Losses at the gene ends were 5 bases for V and 0 bases for J; bases not matched to a gene: 11. This CDR3 region has 18 residues. The chain's CDR3 is CASSPSDRGLPLNTEAFF. The DNA for the CDR3 is TGTGCCAGCAGTCCGTCGGACAGGGGGCTTCCATTGAACACTGAAGCTTTCTTT.

The J gene is TRBJ2-7, the V gene TRBV7-9, with unresolved D. There are 14 residues in the CDR3. The V gene's germline CDR1 is SEHNR and CDR2 FQNEAQ (reference sequence). With 1 base removed from V and 5 bases from J, the gap between germline ends came to 12 bases. The CDR3: CASSLGYTHNEQYF. For the CDR3, the DNA is TGTGCCAGCAGCTTAGGGTATACCCACAACGAGCAGTACTTC.